This T cell receptor (beta chain) was captured by sequencing in a study of blood T cell repertoires in COVID-19. Study-level information: Specimens from acute and convalescent COVID-19 originated in the United States, Italy and Spain. PBMCs, B-cell-depleted T cells, or T cells were the source of the cDNA or gDNA that made up the material.

In the original analysis: Researchers report that nucleated cell counts were estimated from reference gene primer amplification. This table comes from immunoSEQ multiplex PCR, and its TCRdb copy is limited to in-frame clones, with some not included. The DNA gave D and trimming, while V, J and clone size come from that table. The table shows around 70,000 clones, with about 84% occurring only once. The CDR3 has 15 residues. Germline values: CDR1 SEHNR, CDR2 FQNEAQ (reference sequence). The J segment lost 4 bases and the V segment lost 5 bases, leaving 8 bases of the junction unmatched. The sequence was collected from a human donor in a cohort sampled during active COVID-19. The sequencing sample was made of peripheral blood. This chain joins TRBV7-9 and TRBJ2-7, with 10 bases aligning to TRBD2. The CDR3 spells CASSPSAGGGYEQYF. The CDR3 DNA reads as TGTGCCAGCAGCCCCTCAGCGGGAGGGGGGTACGAGCAGTACTTC. The variable domain in full, with the rest retrieved from reference TRBV7-9 and TRBJ2-7, is DTGVSQNPRHKITKRGQNVTFRCDPISEHNRLYWYRQTLGQGPEFLTYFQNEAQLEKSRLLSDRFSAERPKGSFSTLEIQRTEQGDSAMYLCASSPSAGGGYEQYFGPGTRLTVT.